Shown below are 22 T cell receptor beta chains from a single sample sequenced in a study of T cell repertoires in cytomegalovirus infection (dated by TCRdb to between 2018 and 2021). These receptors are not linked to any known antigen. Sequencing used an Illumina HiSeq 1500. TCRdb handled the public reads itself, with Q25 trimming in fastp and clone calling in MiXCR, and kept productive beta chains. Every entry covers one CDR3 protein and lists the most common genes and DNA from its rows. The sample has 640,000 or so distinct CDR3 sequences on record, around 30% of them singletons. The biggest ten clones account for around a sixth of the sample. In the paper's terms, the treatment or condition label means: in vitro stimulation with specific CMV peptide epitopes to enrich CMV-specific T cells. Sequenced here: cultured PBMCs, sampled from culture after CMV antigen stimulation. The source of these receptors is a human donor in good health (CMV status not recorded). Some clones in this sample may be carry-over from other donors' samples.

The rearrangement joins TRBV20-1 to TRBJ2-3; D is unclear. V was pared by 5 bases and J by 1 base, with 13 bases between. The CDR3 is made up of 14 amino acids. Per germline, CDR1 DFQATT and CDR2 SNEGSKA (reference sequence). The CDR3 spells CSAPIGPRTDTQYF. The CDR3 nucleotides read TGCAGTGCTCCGATAGGGCCACGCACAGATACGCAGTATTTT.

This chain's CDR3 is CASSIYRAGESLVAQYF. The DNA of the CDR3 is TGTGCCAGTAGTATCTATAGGGCGGGAGAATCACTGGTTGCGCAGTATTTT. The J gene is TRBJ2-3, the V gene TRBV19, with 7 bases aligning to TRBD2. V lost 3 bases and J lost 10; bases outside the gene matches: 19. CDR1 LNHDA and CDR2 SQIVND come from the germline V gene (reference sequence). The CDR3 is made up of 17 amino acids.

This clonotype has a count of ten or more. V is TRBV27 and J is TRBJ2-1, with 8 bases matching TRBD2. Germline trimming cut 6 bases from V and 3 bases from J; bases unmatched to any gene: 16. Germline lookup yields CDR1 MNHEY and CDR2 SMNVEV (reference sequence). CDR3 length: 18 residues. CDR3 bases: TGTGCCAGCAGGCTCCGGCCGGGGGGGGGTGCCTACTACAATGAGCAGTTCTTC. Translating it yields CASRLRPGGGAYYNEQFF.

The sample holds many counts of this clonotype. The V gene is TRBV7-2, the J gene TRBJ2-1, with a tentative D call TRBD2 (9 bases). Trimming pared 4 bases from V and 6 bases from J, leaving 28 bases between. The CDR3 runs to 19 residues. Germline V gene lookup returns CDR1 SGHTA and CDR2 FQGNSA. The CDR3 bases are TGTGCCAGCAGCTCCCGTGGACAGGGAAGGCTAGCGGGGCCCAATGAGCAGTTCTTC. It specifies CASSSRGQGRLAGPNEQFF.

This clonotype was recorded many times. The rearrangement joins TRBV7-6 to TRBJ2-1; D unresolved. The ends were cut back, 5 bases at V and 4 bases at J, with 9 bases in the middle. The germline CDR1 and CDR2 sequences are SGHVS and FNYEAQ. The length of the CDR3 is 13 residues. CDR3 coding DNA: TGTGCCAGCAGCACCGACACTTACAATGAGCAGTTCTTC. Encoded protein: CASSTDTYNEQFF.

This clonotype was seen a few times. The chain carries TRBV6-5 and TRBJ2-3, with a possible D match to TRBD2 (6 bases). V was cut by 3 bases and J by 3 bases, with 10 bases left in between. The CDR3 is 14 residues long. Germline assignment: CDR1 MNHEY and CDR2 SVGAGI. The chain's CDR3 is CASSYQAGTDTQYF. Here the CDR3 DNA reads TGTGCCAGCAGTTATCAGGCGGGAACAGATACGCAGTATTTT.

CDR3 sequence (DNA): TGTGCCAGTAGTTGGACAGTCAACAATGAGCAGTTCTTC. Its translation is CASSWTVNNEQFF. The gene calls are TRBV19 and TRBJ2-1; tentative D call: TRBD1 (6 bases). The V gene lost 5 bases and the J gene lost 5 bases, with 10 bases spanning the gap. CDR1 and CDR2 (germline): LNHDA, SQIVND (reference sequence). This CDR3 spans 13 amino acids. Full variable domain (outside the CDR3, taken from reference TRBV19 and TRBJ2-1): DGGITQSPKYLFRKEGQNVTLSCEQNLNHDAMYWYRQDPGQGLRLIYYSQIVNDFQKGDIAEGYSVSREKKESFPLTVTSAQKNPTAFYLCASSWTVNNEQFFGPGTRLTVL.

This clonotype was counted ten times or more. The chain couples TRBV7-2 to TRBJ2-7, with D maybe TRBD2 (6 bases). The CDR3 is 16 amino acids. With 0 bases removed from V and 0 bases from J, the gap between germline ends came to 12 bases. Germline CDR1 reads SGHTA; CDR2 reads FQGNSA. The chain's CDR3 is CASSLASSASSYEQYF. The CDR3 DNA reads as TGTGCCAGCAGCTTAGCTTCTAGCGCCTCCTCCTACGAGCAGTACTTC. Full variable domain (outside the CDR3, taken from reference TRBV7-2 and TRBJ2-7): GAGVSQSPSNKVTEKGKDVELRCDPISGHTALYWYRQSLGQGLEFLIYFQGNSAPDKSGLPSDRFSAERTGGSVSTLTIQRTQQEDSAVYLCASSLASSASSYEQYFGPGTRLTVT.

The chain recombines TRBV10-3 with TRBJ1-1; unclear D gene. There are 14 residues in the CDR3. V gave up 3 bases and J gave up 1 base, with 9 bases separating them. Germline V gene sequence: CDR1 ENHRY, CDR2 SYGVKD. CDR3 sequence reads: CAISESRQNTEAFF. The CDR3 nucleotides read TGTGCCATCAGTGAAAGTCGACAGAACACTGAAGCTTTCTTT.

The J gene is TRBJ1-2, the V gene TRBV6-5; TRBD1 aligns across 9 bases. The CDR3 is made up of 14 amino acids. Per the germline V gene, CDR1 is MNHEY and CDR2 is SVGAGI. Trimming removed 6 bases from V and 5 bases from J; junction bases left unmatched: 7. The CDR3 DNA follows: TGTGCCAGCAGGCTACAGGGGGCTCAGTATGGCTACACCTTC. Translating it yields CASRLQGAQYGYTF.

This clonotype was detected many times. The chain joins TRBV7-2 to TRBJ1-1; TRBD1 aligns across 8 bases. The germline CDR1 and CDR2 sequences are SGHTA and FQGNSA. V dropped 5 bases and J dropped 1; count of bases not matched to a gene: 6. The CDR3 contains 15 residues. The CDR3 nucleotides are TGTGCCAGCAGCCCGACAGGGGCTACGAACACTGAAGCTTTCTTT. It is translated as CASSPTGATNTEAFF.

Regarding this clonotype: An end of the junction differs from the germline gene, which may be a read error. This rearrangement joins TRBV7-2 to TRBJ2-7; the D is unclear. This CDR3 spans 13 amino acids. In germline, CDR1 is SGHTA, CDR2 FQGNSA. The CDR3 nucleotides read TGTGCCAGCAGCAGAACCCCTGGGCAAGAGGTAAACTTC. This sequence encodes CASSRTPGQEVNF.

This clonotype came up many times. The chain is built from TRBV7-9 and TRBJ2-2; D is undetermined. Trimming removed 3 bases from V and 2 bases from J, with 7 bases in between. Germline V gene lookup returns CDR1 SEHNR and CDR2 FQNEAQ (reference sequence). The length of the CDR3 is 14 residues. This chain's CDR3 is CASSLSGNTGELFF. CDR3 nucleotides: TGTGCCAGCAGCTTGAGTGGTAACACCGGGGAGCTGTTTTTT.

The chain has TRBV25-1 and TRBJ2-4; TRBD1 aligns across 7 bases. With 5 bases clipped from V and 6 bases from J, the junction kept 10 bases outside the gene matches. The germline V gene has CDR1 MGHDK and CDR2 SYGVNS. There are 15 residues in the CDR3. CDR3 DNA: TGTGCCAGCAGTACTCCGGGACAGCAGGGAAACATTCAGTACTTC. Translating gives CASSTPGQQGNIQYF. Full variable domain (remainder filled in from reference TRBV25-1 and TRBJ2-4): EADIYQTPRYLVIGTGKKITLECSQTMGHDKMYWYQQDPGMELHLIHYSYGVNSTEKGDLSSESTVSRIRTEHFPLTLESARPSHTSQYLCASSTPGQQGNIQYFGAGTRLSVL.

The genes are TRBV19 and TRBJ2-3, with D possibly TRBD2 on 5 matching bases. This CDR3 comprises 18 residues. Deletions cut 4 bases from V and 1 base from J, with 21 bases between. Germline loops: CDR1 LNHDA, CDR2 SQIVND (reference sequence). The chain's CDR3 is CASSTSPGIRHGTDTQYF. The CDR3 DNA follows: TGTGCCAGTAGTACATCACCGGGGATTCGTCACGGCACAGATACGCAGTATTTT.

This chain uses TRBV2 with TRBJ2-3; unclear D gene. The V end lost 3 bases, the J end lost 2 bases, and 3 bases lay between the germline ends. This CDR3 region has 12 residues. Germline lookup yields CDR1 SNHLY and CDR2 FYNNEI. The CDR3 nucleotides are TGTGCCAGCAGTGACTACACAGATACGCAGTATTTT. Translated: CASSDYTDTQYF.

The chain is built from TRBV15 and TRBJ2-1; 12 nucleotides align to TRBD2. Germline loops: CDR1 LNHNV, CDR2 YYDKDF (reference sequence). The V segment lost 8 bases and the J segment 9 bases; nucleotides outside the gene matches: 8. This CDR3 spans 14 amino acids. The chain's CDR3 is CATGKTSGRTEQFF. In DNA form, the CDR3 reads TGTGCCACCGGCAAAACTAGCGGGAGGACTGAGCAGTTCTTC.

The V call is TRBV19, the J call TRBJ2-7; no clear D. Trimming stripped 1 base from V and 6 bases from J, with 4 bases between. The CDR3 totals 11 residues. Germline CDR1 and CDR2: LNHDA and SQIVND (reference sequence). The DNA for the CDR3 is TGTGCCAGTAGTATAGGACGCGAGCAGTACTTC. As protein: CASSIGREQYF.

This clonotype was detected only a few times. The rearrangement joins TRBV7-6 to TRBJ1-3; D is possibly TRBD1 (5 bases). CDR1 and CDR2 from the germline V gene are SGHVS and FNYEAQ. Deletions cut 1 base from V and 6 bases from J, with 10 bases between. This CDR3 spans 14 amino acids. CDR3: CASSLGGIPNTIYF. The CDR3 DNA reads TGTGCCAGCAGCTTAGGGGGCATCCCAAACACCATATATTTT.

This clonotype appeared a few times. The V call is TRBV10-3, the J call TRBJ2-5; 9 bases map to TRBD2. The CDR3 runs to 14 residues. Germline V gene lookup returns CDR1 ENHRY and CDR2 SYGVKD. V was pared by 2 bases and J by 5 bases, with 3 bases of the junction left unmatched. In DNA, the CDR3 is TGTGCCATCAGTGAGGCGGGGGGGCAGGAGACCCAGTACTTC. As protein: CAISEAGGQETQYF.

The chain combines TRBV4-2 with TRBJ2-7, with 7 bases matching TRBD2. Germline V gives CDR1 LGHNA, CDR2 YNFKEQ. The V segment lost 6 bases and the J segment 7 bases; nucleotides outside the gene matches: 18. The length of the CDR3 is 16 residues. CDR3: CASSPEGRERTWEQYF. The CDR3 DNA is TGTGCCAGCAGTCCAGAGGGGCGGGAGCGAACCTGGGAGCAGTACTTC.

The chain employs TRBV6-5 and TRBJ1-1; 7 bases align to TRBD1. In germline, CDR1 is MNHEY, CDR2 SVGAGI. With V trimmed by 4 bases and J by 5 bases, 7 bases remained unmatched. The CDR3 extends over 14 amino acids. This CDR3 is CASSWDSKFTEAFF. CDR3 nucleotide sequence: TGTGCCAGCAGTTGGGACAGCAAGTTTACTGAAGCTTTCTTT.